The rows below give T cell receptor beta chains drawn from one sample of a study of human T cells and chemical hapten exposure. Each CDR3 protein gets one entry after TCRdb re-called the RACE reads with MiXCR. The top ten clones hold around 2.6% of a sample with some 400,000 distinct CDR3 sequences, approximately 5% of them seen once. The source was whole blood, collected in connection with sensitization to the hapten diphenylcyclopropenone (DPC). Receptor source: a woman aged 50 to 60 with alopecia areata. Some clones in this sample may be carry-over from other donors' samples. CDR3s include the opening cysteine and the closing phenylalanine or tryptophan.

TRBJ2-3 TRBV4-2 CASSQDQGNTDTQYF
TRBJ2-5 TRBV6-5 CATSPGNQETQYF
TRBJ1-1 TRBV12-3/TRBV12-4 CASSFGQAGEAFF
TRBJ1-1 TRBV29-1 CSVGQGKETEAFF
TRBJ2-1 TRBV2 CASRGLGNEQFF
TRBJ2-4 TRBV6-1 CAHRDRGDIQYF
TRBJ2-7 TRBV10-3 CASTGTIGHEQYF
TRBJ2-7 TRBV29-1 CSVAVASYEQYF
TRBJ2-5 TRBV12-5 CASGLDGSSYF
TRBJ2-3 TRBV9 CASSVGRQTDTQYF
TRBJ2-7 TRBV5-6 CASTGVLAGEDYEQYF
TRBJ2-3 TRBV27 CASSEGTVETDTQYF
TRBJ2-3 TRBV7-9 CASSAVLGGADTQYF
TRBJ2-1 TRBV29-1 CSVGLADGHNEQFF
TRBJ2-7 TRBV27 CASGGGDSPRDEQYF
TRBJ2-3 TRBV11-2 CASSLGGVGDTQYF
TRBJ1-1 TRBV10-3 CAISEEGMNTEAFF
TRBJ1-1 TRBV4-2 CASSQDERSGKAFF
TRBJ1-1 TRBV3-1 CASSEIMNTEAFF
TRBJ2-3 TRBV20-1 CSVPLTSGSTDTQYF
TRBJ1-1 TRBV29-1 CSVEAGAEAFF
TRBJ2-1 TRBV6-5 CASSYSTRSGRLDEQFF
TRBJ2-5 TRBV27 CASSPTYQETQYF
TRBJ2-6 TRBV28 CASPTVLTF
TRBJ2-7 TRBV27 CASSLGDEQYF
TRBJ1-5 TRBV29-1 CSVADGLLGNQPQHF